This T cell receptor (beta chain) derives from a study of cytomegalovirus exposure and HLA in healthy donors. For the study at large: The roughly 120 validation repertoires, a later analysis reported, used the same platform as the 666 first-cohort repertoires. General study findings and limits: Confirmation in vitro established that a few CMV-associated chains were specific for CMV antigens.

Trimming took 0 bases from V and 2 from J; bases not matched to a gene: 3. This CDR3 has 16 amino acids. Per germline, CDR1 SGHDT and CDR2 YYEEEE. About this clone: Antigen unknown.

Libraries were prepared by immunoSEQ multiplex PCR; TCRdb keeps only in-frame clonotypes and omits some of them. The data show about 72,000 clones, around 95% seen once. Sequenced sample: PBMCs. This TCR came from a woman aged 18 to 35 in good health and CMV-seropositive. V gene TRBV5-6 combines with J gene TRBJ2-5; 11 positions match TRBD2. In DNA, the CDR3 is TGTGCCAGCAGCTTGGAGAGACTAGCGGGACAAGAGACCCAGTACTTC. It translates to CASSLERLAGQETQYF.